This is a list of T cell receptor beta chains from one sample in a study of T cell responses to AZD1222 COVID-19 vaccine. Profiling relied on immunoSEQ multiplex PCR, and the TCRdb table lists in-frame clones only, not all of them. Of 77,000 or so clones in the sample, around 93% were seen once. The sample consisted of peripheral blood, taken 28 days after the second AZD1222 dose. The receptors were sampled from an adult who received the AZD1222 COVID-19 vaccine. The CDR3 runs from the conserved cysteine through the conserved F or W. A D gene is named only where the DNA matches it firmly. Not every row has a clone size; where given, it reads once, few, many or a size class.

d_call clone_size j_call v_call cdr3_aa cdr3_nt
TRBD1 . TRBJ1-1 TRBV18 CASSPKGTGWIEAFF TGTGCCAGCTCACCTAAAGGGACAGGGTGGATTGAAGCTTTCTTT
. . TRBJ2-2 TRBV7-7 CASSYLAGANTGELFF TGTGCTAGCTCCTACCTCGCAGGCGCGAACACCGGGGAGCTGTTTTTT
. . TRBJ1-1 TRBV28 CASRAGRNTEAFF TGTGCCAGCAGGGCCGGGAGAAACACTGAAGCTTTCTTT
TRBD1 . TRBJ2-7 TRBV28 CASSVVGTGVGEQYF TGTGCCAGCAGTGTTGTGGGGACAGGGGTGGGCGAGCAGTACTTC
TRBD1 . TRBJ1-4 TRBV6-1 CASSEGQGNEKLFF TGTGCCAGCAGTGAGGGACAGGGGAATGAAAAACTGTTTTTT
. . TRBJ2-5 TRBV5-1 CASSRGSRGLYQETQYF TGCGCCAGCTCGAGAGGTTCACGGGGGCTCTACCAAGAGACCCAGTACTTC
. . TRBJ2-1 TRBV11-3 CASSPGLDGSSNEQFF TGTGCCAGCAGCCCAGGGCTTGACGGGAGTTCAAATGAGCAGTTCTTC
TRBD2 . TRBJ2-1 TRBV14 CASSPTLAGGGEFF TGTGCCAGCAGCCCAACTTTAGCGGGAGGCGGGGAGTTCTTC
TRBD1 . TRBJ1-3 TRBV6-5 CASRPGTGSGNTIYF TGTGCCAGCAGACCAGGGACAGGCTCTGGAAACACCATATATTTT
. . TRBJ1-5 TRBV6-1 CASSEEAVSNQPQHF TGTGCCAGCAGTGAAGAAGCAGTTAGCAATCAGCCCCAGCATTTT
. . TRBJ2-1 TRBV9 CASSVDGTRYNEQFF TGTGCCAGCAGCGTCGACGGGACTCGGTACAATGAGCAGTTCTTC
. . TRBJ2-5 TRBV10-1 CATDSSFRRFQETQYF TGCGCCACCGATTCGTCGTTTAGGCGCTTTCAAGAGACCCAGTACTTC
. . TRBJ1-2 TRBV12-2 CASRPSEEGYTF TGTGCAAGTCGCCCCTCGGAAGAGGGCTACACCTTC
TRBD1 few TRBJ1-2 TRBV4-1 CASSQTGVYDYGYTF TGCGCCAGCAGCCAGACAGGGGTCTACGACTATGGCTACACCTTC
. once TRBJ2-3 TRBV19 CASSTSAYSTDTQYF TGTGCCAGTAGTACTAGCGCCTACTCCACAGATACGCAGTATTTT
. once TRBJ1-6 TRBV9 CASSVAGRGDSPLHF TGTGCCAGCAGCGTAGCTGGCAGGGGTGATTCACCCCTCCACTTT
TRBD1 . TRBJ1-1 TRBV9 CASSDRDRDFEAFF TGTGCCAGCAGCGACCGGGACAGGGACTTTGAAGCTTTCTTT
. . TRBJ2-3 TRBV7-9 CASSLEGGGADTQYF TGTGCCAGCAGCTTAGAAGGAGGTGGTGCAGATACGCAGTATTTT
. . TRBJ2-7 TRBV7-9 CASSRGEGTYEQYF TGTGCCAGCAGCCGTGGAGAGGGAACCTACGAGCAGTACTTC
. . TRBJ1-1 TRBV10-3 CAISESGLPEAFF TGTGCCATCAGTGAGTCAGGGCTCCCTGAAGCTTTCTTT
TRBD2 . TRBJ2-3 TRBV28 CASSLVRTSSTDTQYF TGTGCCAGCAGTCTAGTGCGGACTAGTAGCACAGATACGCAGTATTTT
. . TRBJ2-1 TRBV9 CASTAHPSDEQFF TGTGCCAGCACTGCTCACCCGAGCGATGAGCAGTTCTTC
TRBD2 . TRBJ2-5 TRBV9 CASSVRGGETQYF TGTGCCAGCAGCGTACGGGGGGGAGAGACCCAGTACTTC
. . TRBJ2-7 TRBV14 CASSQVSGAYEQYF TGTGCCAGCAGCCAAGTTTCGGGAGCCTACGAGCAGTACTTC
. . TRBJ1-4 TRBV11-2 CASSRQGVANEKLFF TGTGCCAGCAGCCGCCAAGGGGTAGCTAATGAAAAACTGTTTTTT
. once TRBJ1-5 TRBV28 CASSLGRGQQPQHF TGTGCCAGCAGCCTCGGAAGGGGTCAACAGCCCCAGCATTTT
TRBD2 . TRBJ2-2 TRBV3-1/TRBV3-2 CASSLGLAGTNTGELFF TGTGCCAGCAGCCTAGGACTAGCGGGAACGAACACCGGGGAGCTGTTTTTT
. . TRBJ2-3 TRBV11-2 CASRPVAITSDTQYF TGTGCCAGCAGACCAGTAGCTATAACTTCAGATACGCAGTATTTT
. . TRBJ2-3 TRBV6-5 CASSYTWAGTDTQYF TGTGCCAGCAGTTACACTTGGGCCGGGACAGATACGCAGTATTTT
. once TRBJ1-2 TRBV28 CASSLGQTNYGYTF TGTGCCAGCAGTTTAGGACAGACAAACTATGGCTACACCTTC
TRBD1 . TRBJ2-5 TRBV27 CARNGTGGQETQYF TGTGCCAGAAACGGGACAGGGGGCCAAGAGACCCAGTACTTC
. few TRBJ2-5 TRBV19 CASKQGGKETQYF TGTGCCAGTAAACAGGGAGGAAAAGAGACCCAGTACTTC
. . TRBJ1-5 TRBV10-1 CASSAYSNQPQHF TGCGCCAGCAGTGCCTATAGCAATCAGCCCCAGCATTTT
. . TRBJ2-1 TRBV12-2 CASRLGPLAGVYNEQFF TGTGCAAGTCGCTTAGGGCCACTAGCGGGAGTTTACAATGAGCAGTTCTTC
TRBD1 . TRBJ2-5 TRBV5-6 CASSFGQGETQYF TGTGCCAGCAGCTTTGGACAGGGGGAGACCCAGTACTTC
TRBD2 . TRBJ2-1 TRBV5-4 CASSWGLAGVNEQFF TGTGCCAGCAGCTGGGGACTAGCGGGAGTCAATGAGCAGTTCTTC
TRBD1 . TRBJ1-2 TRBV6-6 CASSYSTGTYGYTF TGTGCCAGCAGTTACTCGACAGGGACCTATGGCTACACCTTC
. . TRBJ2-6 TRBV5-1 CASGVYSGANVLTF TGCGCCAGCGGGGTCTACTCTGGGGCCAACGTCCTGACTTTC
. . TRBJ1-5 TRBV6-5 CASSYSRDRGQPQHF TGTGCCAGCAGTTACTCCCGAGACAGAGGTCAGCCCCAGCATTTT
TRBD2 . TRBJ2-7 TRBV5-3 CAPRASGYSYEQYF TGTGCCCCAAGGGCTAGCGGGTATTCCTACGAGCAGTACTTC
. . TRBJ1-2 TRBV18 CASSPPRGTSGGYTF TGTGCCAGCTCACCACCGCGGGGGACAAGCGGTGGCTACACCTTC
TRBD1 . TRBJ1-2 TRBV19 CASSINPGQGVFSGYTF TGTGCCAGTAGTATTAATCCGGGACAGGGGGTGTTCTCTGGCTACACCTTC
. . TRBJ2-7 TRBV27 CASSLVGQSSYEQYF TGTGCCAGCAGTTTAGTCGGGCAAAGCTCCTACGAGCAGTACTTC
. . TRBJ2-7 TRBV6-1 CASSEAQQRLYEQYF TGTGCCAGCAGTGAAGCGCAACAGCGACTATACGAGCAGTACTTC
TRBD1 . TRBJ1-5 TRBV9 CASSGGTGNNQPQHF TGTGCCAGCAGCGGCGGGACAGGTAACAATCAGCCCCAGCATTTT
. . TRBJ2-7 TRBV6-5 CASRVDSTYEQYF TGTGCCAGCAGGGTCGACAGTACCTACGAGCAGTACTTC
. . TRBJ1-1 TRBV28 CASSLRVRDTEAFF TGTGCCAGCAGCTTAAGGGTTAGGGACACTGAAGCTTTCTTT
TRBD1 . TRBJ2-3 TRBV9 CASSVGRTGLSTDTQYF TGTGCCAGCAGCGTAGGACGGACAGGCCTAAGCACAGATACGCAGTATTTT
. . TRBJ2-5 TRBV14 CASSQGGYTAPKETQYF TGTGCCAGCAGCCAAGGCGGTTATACGGCACCCAAAGAGACCCAGTACTTC